The 24 T cell receptor beta chains given below trace back to one sample, sequenced in a study of T cell repertoires in cytomegalovirus infection. Antigens for these TCRs are unknown. TCRdb independently ran MiXCR on the reads; one entry per CDR3 protein. The data hold 450,000 to 600,000 distinct CDR3 sequences, with around 30% observed a single time. Specimen: cultured PBMCs, collected from culture after CMV antigen stimulation. These TCRs come from a human donor in good health (CMV status not recorded). Some clones in this sample may be carry-over from other donors' samples.

The chain couples TRBV5-1 to TRBJ2-7; D not resolved. The CDR3 is 13 residues long. CDR1 and CDR2 (germline): SGHRS, YFSETQ. V lost 4 bases to trimming and J lost 2 bases, with 10 bases between them. CDR3 nucleotide sequence: TGCGCCAGCAGCCGAGATGGTACCTACGAGCAGTACTTC. Amino acid sequence: CASSRDGTYEQYF.

About this clonotype itself: It may be a read error: a sequence one base away is much more abundant. The J gene is TRBJ2-1, the V gene TRBV5-6, with 12 bases fitting TRBD1. Germline CDR1 is SGHDT and CDR2 is YYEEEE. Losses at the gene ends were 5 bases for V and 0 bases for J; bases not matched to a gene: 12. The CDR3 covers 19 residues. The CDR3 DNA reads as TGTGCCAGCAGGTTTTCGGGACAGGGGGCCCAAAGCTCCTACAATGAGCAGTTCTTC. Translating it yields CASRFSGQGAQSSYNEQFF.

The table lists this clonotype with a few counts. The CDR3 protein is CASSLIGGTEAFF. CDR3 coding DNA: TGTGCCAGCAGCTTAATTGGCGGCACTGAAGCTTTCTTT. The chain recombines TRBV7-2 with TRBJ1-1, with D hard to call. Germline CDR1 SGHTA, CDR2 FQGNSA. V lost 2 bases to trimming and J lost 4 bases, with 8 bases between them. The CDR3 loop spans 13 amino acids.

The chain is built from TRBV4-3 and TRBJ2-7; 7 nucleotides match TRBD2. From germline, CDR1 is LGHNA and CDR2 YSLEER. V shed 0 bases and J 2 bases; nucleotides not matched to a gene: 4. CDR3 length equals 15 residues. For the CDR3, the DNA is TGCGCCAGCAGCCAAGATACCGGGGGGACCTACGAGCAGTACTTC. It translates to CASSQDTGGTYEQYF.

V and J are TRBV6-5 and TRBJ2-1; TRBD2 might be the D (6 bases). The CDR3 spans 18 residues. Germline-derived CDR1 and CDR2 are MNHEY and SVGAGI. V lost 1 base and J lost 0, with 16 bases in between. The CDR3 DNA is TGTGCCAGCAGTTACTTAGCTTCTGGGCGGGACTCCTACAATGAGCAGTTCTTC. Amino acid sequence: CASSYLASGRDSYNEQFF.

This clonotype was observed a few times. This chain uses TRBV11-2 with TRBJ2-1; 11 nucleotides align to TRBD2. The V and J ends lost 5 bases and 9 bases, in that order; junction bases with no gene match: 9. The germline CDR1 and CDR2 sequences are SGHAT and FQNNGV. The CDR3 is 15 amino acids. Here the CDR3 reads CASSRSGRAYSEQFF. The CDR3 DNA reads TGTGCCAGCAGCCGTAGCGGGAGGGCCTATAGTGAGCAGTTCTTC.

The V call is TRBV28, the J call TRBJ1-2; D is uncertain. V dropped 6 bases and J dropped 8 bases, with 13 bases sitting between them. The CDR3 extends over 12 amino acids. CDR1 is MDHEN, CDR2 SYDVKM, per germline. CDR3 loop: CASSVRTSGYTF. For the CDR3, the DNA is TGTGCCAGCAGCGTACGAACCTCGGGCTACACCTTC.

The chain uses TRBV24-1 and TRBJ1-2, with TRBD1 identical over 12 bases. The CDR3 is made up of 17 amino acids. V lost 3 bases to trimming and J lost 7 bases; unmatched junction nucleotides: 11. Germline V lookup: CDR1 KGHDR, CDR2 SFDVKD. The CDR3 bases are TGTGCCACCAGTGATGCCGGGACAGGGGGCGAGAGGGTTGGCTACACCTTC. It codes for CATSDAGTGGERVGYTF.

The chain links TRBV6-2 or TRBV6-3 to TRBJ2-1; TRBD2 might be the D (7 bases). V was cut by 5 bases and J by 14 bases, with 16 bases left in between. The germline CDR1 and CDR2 sequences are MNHEY and SVGEGT. This CDR3 contains 12 residues. CDR3 residues: CASSGGGGLKFF. The CDR3, as DNA: TGTGCCAGCAGTGGAGGGGGGGGGTTGAAGTTCTTC.

The J gene is TRBJ2-7, the V gene TRBV6-2 or TRBV6-3; D unclear. Germline values: CDR1 MNHEY, CDR2 SVGEGT. V dropped 10 bases and J dropped 6 bases, with 13 bases sitting between them. This CDR3 has 11 amino acids. In DNA, the CDR3 is TGTGCCACCCTGGAACAGTCCGAGCAGTACTTC. As protein: CATLEQSEQYF.

Only a few counts were recorded for this clonotype. This chain uses TRBV12-3 or TRBV12-4 with TRBJ1-6; the match to TRBD1 covers 8 bases. The CDR3 has 15 residues. V trimming: 4 bases; J trimming: 6 bases; junction bases outside the gene matches: 5. The CDR3 DNA is TGTGCCAGCAGTTCCTACAGGGGGGGTAATTCACCCCTCCACTTT. Translated: CASSSYRGGNSPLHF.

This clonotype was observed a few times. The chain carries TRBV7-2 and TRBJ1-3; D uncertain. Per the germline V gene, CDR1 is SGHTA and CDR2 is FQGNSA. There are 15 residues in the CDR3. V was clipped by 4 bases and J by 4 bases, with 14 bases between them. The CDR3 DNA reads TGTGCCAGCAGCTCCCGGAAGGGTCGAGGAAACACCATATATTTT. Protein: CASSSRKGRGNTIYF.

The V call is TRBV27, the J call TRBJ2-2; D tentatively reads TRBD1 or TRBD2 (5 bases each). CDR1 and CDR2 (germline): MNHEY, SMNVEV (reference sequence). The CDR3 runs 16 residues. V dropped 4 bases and J dropped 5 bases, with 17 bases sitting between them. This CDR3 is CASSYRGVVGTGELFF. The CDR3 coding sequence is TGTGCCAGCAGTTACCGAGGGGTAGTGGGAACCGGGGAGCTGTTTTTT.

This clonotype was picked up a small number of times. V is TRBV6-1 and J is TRBJ1-5, with D unresolved. Trimming stripped 6 bases from V and 5 bases from J, with 11 bases between. The length of the CDR3 is 13 residues. Germline assignment: CDR1 MNHNS and CDR2 SASEGT. CDR3 amino acids: CASSQYWDQPQHF. CDR3 bases: TGTGCCAGCAGCCAGTATTGGGATCAGCCCCAGCATTTT.

The chain combines TRBV4-3 with TRBJ2-7; the D gene could be TRBD1 or TRBD2 (7 bases each). Between the trimmed V and J ends, which lost 5 bases and 0 bases, there was a span of 23 bases. Germline values: CDR1 LGHNA, CDR2 YSLEER. The CDR3 is 18 residues long. CDR3: CASSSQNAGGAISYEQYF. In DNA, the CDR3 is TGCGCCAGCAGCTCTCAAAACGCAGGGGGGGCGATCTCCTACGAGCAGTACTTC.

Here the CDR3 reads CATSDFGQLETQYF. CDR3 DNA sequence: TGTGCCACCAGTGATTTTGGCCAGCTGGAGACCCAGTACTTC. J is TRBJ2-5 and V is TRBV24-1; D uncertain. The CDR3 has 14 residues. Trimming took 1 base from V and 5 from J, leaving 10 bases between them. Germline assignment: CDR1 KGHDR and CDR2 SFDVKD.

In its sample, this clonotype was seen many times. The gene calls are TRBV7-8 and TRBJ2-7, with D possibly matching TRBD1 (6 bases). Germline V gene data show CDR1 as SGHVS and CDR2 as FQNEAQ. The CDR3 runs to 15 residues. Trimming took off 5 bases at V and 4 bases at J, with 18 bases between the two ends. The CDR3 loop reads CASSPAGQGRYEQYF. The DNA of the CDR3 is TGTGCCAGCAGCCCCGCTGGGCAGGGGAGATACGAGCAGTACTTC.

The CDR3 sequence is CASSQFSGSTDTQYF. As DNA, the CDR3 is TGCGCCAGCAGCCAATTTAGCGGGAGCACAGATACGCAGTATTTT. The V call is TRBV4-3, the J call TRBJ2-3; TRBD2 agrees at 7 bases. Looked up from germline, CDR1 is LGHNA and CDR2 is YSLEER. Trimming at V came to 2 bases and at J to 0 bases, leaving 2 bases not matched to a gene. The CDR3 runs to 15 residues.

This clonotype appeared a few times. This chain links TRBV7-8 with TRBJ1-1; TRBD1 matches 8 bases. From germline, CDR1 is SGHVS and CDR2 FQNEAQ. This CDR3 contains 15 residues. V gave up 5 bases and J gave up 9 bases; unmatched junction bases: 14. The CDR3 sequence: CASSTDRVGTTQAFF. The CDR3, as DNA: TGTGCCAGCAGCACGGACAGGGTGGGTACGACCCAAGCTTTCTTT.

The chain employs TRBV24-1 and TRBJ2-1; D uncertain. V shed 4 bases and J shed 9 bases, with 9 bases lying between them. Germline CDR1 KGHDR, CDR2 SFDVKD. The CDR3 has 12 amino acids. In DNA form, the CDR3 reads TGTGCCACCAGTGACGTCCGGGCTGAGCAGTTCTTC. This gives the protein CATSDVRAEQFF.

This chain uses TRBV28 with TRBJ1-1; no clear D. Germline assignment: CDR1 MDHEN and CDR2 SYDVKM. The CDR3 consists of 12 residues. The V end was cut by 1 base, the J end by 7 bases, with 7 bases between. The DNA of the CDR3 is TGTGCCAGCAGTTTATTTGGCGGTGAAGCTTTCTTT. As protein: CASSLFGGEAFF.

The chain has TRBV5-6 and TRBJ1-1; D possibly corresponds to TRBD1 (6 bases). The CDR3 spans 15 residues. Trimming took 4 bases from V and 2 from J, leaving 15 bases between them. CDR1 is SGHDT, CDR2 YYEEEE, per germline. DNA for the CDR3: TGTGCCAGCAGCCGAGGGTGGGGGGCCAACACTGAAGCTTTCTTT. It specifies CASSRGWGANTEAFF.

This chain connects TRBV20-1 to TRBJ2-1; D perhaps matches TRBD1 (6 bases). Germline V gives CDR1 DFQATT, CDR2 SNEGSKA (reference sequence). V lost 6 bases and J lost 6, with 18 bases in between. This CDR3 contains 14 residues. Here the CDR3 DNA reads TGCAGTGCCCCCGAGACAGGACACTCCAATGAGCAGTTCTTC. This encodes CSAPETGHSNEQFF.

The V call is TRBV20-1, the J call TRBJ2-3, with D maybe TRBD2 (6 bases). CDR1 and CDR2 from the germline V gene are DFQATT and SNEGSKA (reference sequence). The CDR3 is 12 residues long. V was cut by 3 bases and J by 6 bases, with 10 bases left in between. CDR3 DNA: TGCAGTGCTAGTGGGGGGAGGGATACGCAGTATTTT. Translating gives CSASGGRDTQYF.